Here is one TCR beta chain with its context. Its antigen is undetermined. Generated by immunoSEQ multiplex PCR, the TCRdb table keeps only in-frame clones and is missing some. The data hold 80,000 to 100,000 clones, with roughly 87% observed a single time. The sample originates from a study of graft-versus-host responses after intestinal transplantation. General observations from the study: Ileal or blood samples showed some GvH clones first, and such clones were also found in recipient marrow.

The specimen comprised unstimulated CD8+ T cells sorted from spleen or lymph node cells, sampled before intestinal transplant. The receptor comes from a human donor who received an intestinal transplant.

The CDR3, as DNA: TGTGCCAGCAGTTTATGGGGAGGACAGGGCGACTATGGCTACACCTTC. Translation: CASSLWGGQGDYGYTF. The chain has TRBV27 and TRBJ1-2; 8 nucleotides match TRBD1. The CDR3 is made up of 16 amino acids. V was clipped by 1 base and J by 3 bases; unmatched bases: 7. CDR1 and CDR2 (germline): MNHEY, SMNVEV (reference sequence).